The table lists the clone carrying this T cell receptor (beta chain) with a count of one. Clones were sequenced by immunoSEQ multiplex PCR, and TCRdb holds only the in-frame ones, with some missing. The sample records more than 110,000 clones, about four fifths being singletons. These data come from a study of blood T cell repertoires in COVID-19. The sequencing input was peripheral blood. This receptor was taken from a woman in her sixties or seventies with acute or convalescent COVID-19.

This chain's CDR3 is CAWSVSRASGELFF. The DNA of the CDR3 is TGTGCCTGGAGTGTAAGCAGGGCATCCGGGGAGCTGTTTTTT. The chain has TRBV30 and TRBJ2-2, with D perhaps matching TRBD1 (5 bases). The CDR3 contains 14 residues. Germline CDR1 and CDR2: GTSNPN and SVGIG (reference sequence). V lost 0 bases and J 6 bases, leaving 11 bases between the germline ends.